The rows below give T cell receptor beta chains drawn from one sample of a study of blood T cell repertoires in COVID-19. Sequencing was performed with immunoSEQ multiplex PCR; in TCRdb, only in-frame clones are kept and a portion is missing. Of roughly 280,000 clones listed, 80% to 90% are singletons. The sample comprised PBMCs or T cells enriched from blood (not recorded which). These receptors all stem from a woman aged 18-35 years who had recovered from COVID-19. Each CDR3 is given with its conserved first and last residue. A D gene is named only where the DNA matches it firmly. Some rows have no size entry. The others give once, few or many, or a class for an expanded clone.

. TRBJ1-2 TRBV4-1 TRBD1 CASSHQGAGDYGYTF TGCGCCAGCAGCCACCAGGGGGCAGGTGACTATGGCTACACCTTC
. TRBJ1-5 TRBV10-2 TRBD1 CASSESTGEDQPQHF TGCGCCAGCAGTGAGTCAACAGGGGAAGATCAGCCCCAGCATTTT
. TRBJ2-3 TRBV6-1 . CASSEIAPGSTDTQYF TGTGCCAGCAGTGAAATCGCACCCGGGAGCACAGATACGCAGTATTTT
. TRBJ1-5 TRBV6-5 TRBD1 CASSGGTGYNQPQHF TGTGCCAGCAGCGGAGGGACAGGGTATAATCAGCCCCAGCATTTT
. TRBJ2-2 TRBV10-1 TRBD1 CASSARQGTGELFF TGCGCCAGCAGCGCCAGACAGGGAACCGGGGAGCTGTTTTTT
. TRBJ2-4 TRBV7-3 . CASSLAGTGKNIQYF TGTGCCAGCAGCTTAGCAGGGACTGGCAAAAACATTCAGTACTTC
. TRBJ1-5 TRBV7-8 TRBD1 CASSSGDRNNQPQHF TGTGCCAGCAGCTCAGGGGACAGGAACAATCAGCCCCAGCATTTT
. TRBJ1-2 TRBV7-2 TRBD1 CASSSINPGQGYGYTF TGTGCCAGCAGCTCTATTAATCCGGGACAGGGCTATGGCTACACCTTC
. TRBJ1-4 TRBV28 TRBD1 CASSPQGASEKLFF TGTGCCAGCAGTCCCCAGGGGGCAAGTGAAAAACTGTTTTTT
. TRBJ1-6 TRBV5-4 . CASSYSGLDNSPLHF TGTGCCAGCAGCTACTCGGGACTGGATAATTCACCCCTCCACTTT
. TRBJ1-2 TRBV12-3/TRBV12-4 . CASSSGGYGYTF TGTGCCAGCAGTTCGGGGGGCTATGGCTACACCTTC
once TRBJ1-1 TRBV10-1 . CASSEAEYTEAFF TGCGCCAGCAGTGAGGCGGAGTACACTGAAGCTTTCTTT
. TRBJ2-3 TRBV5-1 TRBD2 CASSLVAGGPGGADTQYF TGCGCCAGCAGCTTGGTTGCGGGGGGCCCCGGGGGAGCGGATACGCAGTATTTT
. TRBJ1-1 TRBV11-2 TRBD1 CASSSILDRYTEAFF TGTGCCAGCAGCTCCATCTTGGACAGGTACACTGAAGCTTTCTTT
. TRBJ1-6 TRBV2 TRBD1 CASSGTGGRNSPLHF TGTGCCAGCAGCGGTACAGGGGGCCGAAATTCACCCCTCCACTTT
once TRBJ2-3 TRBV5-1 TRBD2 CASSLERTSGGTDTQYF TGCGCCAGCAGCTTGGAGCGAACTAGCGGGGGCACAGATACGCAGTATTTT
once TRBJ1-1 TRBV18 . CASSQGGIEAFF TGTGCCAGCTCACAGGGAGGGATCGAAGCTTTCTTT
. TRBJ1-1 TRBV11-2 . CASSMTADTEAFF TGTGCCAGCAGCATGACAGCAGACACTGAAGCTTTCTTT
once TRBJ1-6 TRBV3-1/TRBV3-2 TRBD1 CASSDRDRGGLISPLHF TGTGCCAGCAGCGACCGGGACAGGGGGGGCTTAATTTCACCCCTCCACTTT
. TRBJ1-2 TRBV3-1/TRBV3-2 TRBD1 CASSPTGDLYGYTF TGTGCCAGCAGCCCGACAGGGGATCTCTATGGCTACACCTTC
. TRBJ1-3 TRBV4-2 . CASSQWQGSAGNTIYF TGTGCCAGCAGCCAATGGCAGGGATCGGCTGGAAACACCATATATTTT
. TRBJ1-1 TRBV30 . CAWSAMIDGNTEAFF TGTGCCTGGAGTGCAATGATAGATGGGAACACTGAAGCTTTCTTT
. TRBJ1-2 TRBV20-1 . CSEGGGDGYTF TGTAGTGAGGGCGGGGGCGATGGCTACACCTTC
. TRBJ1-5 TRBV12-5 TRBD1 CASGLYTGVQPQHF TGTGCTAGTGGTTTGTATACAGGGGTTCAGCCCCAGCATTTT
. TRBJ2-5 TRBV16 TRBD2 CASSDGLAGAGGRPQYF TGTGCCAGCAGCGACGGACTAGCGGGGGCCGGAGGAAGGCCCCAGTACTTC
. TRBJ2-3 TRBV1 . CTSSERNRDYRSTDTQYF TGCACCAGCAGCGAACGGAACCGGGACTACCGGAGCACAGATACGCAGTATTTT
. TRBJ2-2 TRBV27 TRBD1 CASSFGQGPPTGELFF TGTGCCAGCAGTTTTGGACAGGGTCCCCCAACCGGGGAGCTGTTTTTT
. TRBJ2-7 TRBV2 TRBD1 CASQDRVTYEQYF TGTGCCAGCCAAGACAGGGTTACCTACGAGCAGTACTTC
. TRBJ2-7 TRBV19 TRBD1 CASSTSRDRVSEQYF TGTGCCAGTAGTACCAGCCGGGACAGGGTTAGTGAACAGTACTTC
. TRBJ2-1 TRBV6-2/TRBV6-3 . CASSYSNPSLGEQFF TGTGCCAGCAGTTACTCGAATCCTAGCTTGGGTGAGCAGTTCTTC
. TRBJ1-5 TRBV6-5 . CASKIGPSGGQPQHF TGTGCCAGCAAAATAGGACCATCCGGAGGCCAGCCCCAGCATTTT
. TRBJ1-6 TRBV18 TRBD1 CASSPTGDYNSPLHF TGTGCCAGCTCACCAACAGGGGATTATAATTCACCCCTCCACTTT
. TRBJ2-3 TRBV29-1 . CSVEASAGNFVDTQYF TGCAGCGTTGAAGCTTCGGCAGGGAACTTTGTGGATACGCAGTATTTT
. TRBJ2-6 TRBV7-9 TRBD2 CASSHPRGGGAGANVLTF TGTGCCAGCAGCCACCCGCGGGGCGGGGGGGCCGGGGCCAACGTCCTGACTTTC
. TRBJ1-1 TRBV9 TRBD1 CASSAPGQGYTEAFF TGTGCCAGCAGCGCTCCGGGACAGGGCTACACTGAAGCTTTCTTT
. TRBJ2-5 TRBV7-9 . CASSPFAGPQETQYF TGTGCCAGCAGCCCCTTTGCGGGTCCGCAAGAGACCCAGTACTTC
. TRBJ2-7 TRBV7-9 TRBD1 CASSLGQGAYEQYF TGTGCCAGCAGCTTAGGACAGGGAGCCTACGAGCAGTACTTC
. TRBJ2-1 TRBV12-3/TRBV12-4 . CASSLLGNEQFF TGTGCCAGCAGTTTACTAGGCAATGAGCAGTTCTTC
. TRBJ1-2 TRBV19 . CASSVGGLYNYGYTF TGTGCCAGTAGTGTCGGGGGGCTCTATAACTATGGCTACACCTTC
once TRBJ1-2 TRBV29-1 . CSVDRGSDPTYGYTF TGCAGCGTTGATAGGGGTAGTGACCCGACCTATGGCTACACCTTC
. TRBJ1-2 TRBV27 . CASSPLGEVDYGYTF TGTGCCAGCAGTCCTCTTGGGGAGGTTGACTATGGCTACACCTTC
. TRBJ2-7 TRBV6-1 . CASSEGAQEEQYF TGTGCCAGCAGTGAGGGGGCCCAGGAAGAGCAGTACTTC
. TRBJ1-3 TRBV29-1 TRBD1 CSAPTGVGNTIYF TGCAGCGCGCCAACAGGGGTTGGAAACACCATATATTTT
. TRBJ1-1 TRBV5-1 TRBD1 CASRGTGRKAFF TGCGCCAGCAGGGGGACAGGTAGGAAAGCTTTCTTT
. TRBJ1-5 TRBV5-1 . CASSLGGGSGNQPQHF TGCGCCAGCAGCTTGGGCGGGGGGTCCGGCAATCAGCCCCAGCATTTT
. TRBJ1-1 TRBV7-2 . CAGARQSNTEAFF TGTGCCGGCGCGCGGCAGTCGAACACTGAAGCTTTCTTT
few TRBJ1-5 TRBV21-1 . CASSKAGRCGNQPQHF TGTGCCAGCAGCAAAGCCGGGAGGTGTGGCAATCAGCCCCAGCATTTT
. TRBJ2-2 TRBV19 . CASKGGQLYTGELFF TGTGCCAGTAAAGGCGGACAATTGTACACCGGGGAGCTGTTTTTT
. TRBJ2-2 TRBV7-3 TRBD2 CASSLISSGGVNTGELFF TGTGCCAGCAGCTTAATTAGTAGCGGGGGCGTTAACACCGGGGAGCTGTTTTTT
. TRBJ2-5 TRBV21-1 . CASSQTGGLRGETQYF TGTGCCAGCAGCCAAACAGGGGGCTTAAGGGGAGAGACCCAGTACTTC
. TRBJ1-5 TRBV2 . CASGLGSYSNQPQHF TGTGCCAGCGGATTGGGCAGCTATAGCAATCAGCCCCAGCATTTT
. TRBJ2-5 TRBV7-8 TRBD1 CASRRGSGTAETQYF TGTGCCAGCAGGAGAGGGAGTGGGACAGCAGAGACCCAGTACTTC
. TRBJ1-5 TRBV28 . CASSLVGDSNQPQHF TGTGCCAGCAGTTTAGTCGGGGATAGCAATCAGCCCCAGCATTTT
. TRBJ1-4 TRBV7-9 TRBD1 CASSLGSQGGNEKLFF TGTGCCAGCAGCTTAGGATCCCAGGGGGGTAATGAAAAACTGTTTTTT
. TRBJ1-1 TRBV5-6 TRBD1 CASSRQGAGMWEAFF TGTGCCAGCAGCCGACAGGGGGCGGGAATGTGGGAAGCTTTCTTT
. TRBJ1-1 TRBV29-1 TRBD1 CSVTRGTTEAFF TGCAGCGTTACCAGGGGGACCACTGAAGCTTTCTTT
. TRBJ1-2 TRBV29-1 TRBD1 CSAWTGGVYTF TGCAGCGCATGGACAGGGGGTGTCTACACCTTC
. TRBJ1-4 TRBV9 . CASSVETGSNEKLFF TGTGCCAGCAGCGTAGAGACAGGTTCTAATGAAAAACTGTTTTTT
. TRBJ1-2 TRBV7-2 . CASSLESRLASYTF TGTGCCAGCAGCTTAGAATCGCGCTTAGCAAGCTACACCTTC